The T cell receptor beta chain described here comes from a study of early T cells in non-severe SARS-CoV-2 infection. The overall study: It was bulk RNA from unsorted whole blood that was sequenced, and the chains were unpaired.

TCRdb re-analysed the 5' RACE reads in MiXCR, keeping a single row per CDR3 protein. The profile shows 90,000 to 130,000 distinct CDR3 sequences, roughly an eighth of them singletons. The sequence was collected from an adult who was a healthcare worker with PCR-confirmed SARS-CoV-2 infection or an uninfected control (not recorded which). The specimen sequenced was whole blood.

The CDR3 coding sequence is TGTGCGTCCGGACCTAGCTCCTACGAGCAGTACTTC. Its translation is CASGPSSYEQYF. The chain employs TRBV7-9 and TRBJ2-7; no firm D call. The length of the CDR3 is 12 residues. Germline lookup yields CDR1 SEHNR and CDR2 FQNEAQ (reference sequence).